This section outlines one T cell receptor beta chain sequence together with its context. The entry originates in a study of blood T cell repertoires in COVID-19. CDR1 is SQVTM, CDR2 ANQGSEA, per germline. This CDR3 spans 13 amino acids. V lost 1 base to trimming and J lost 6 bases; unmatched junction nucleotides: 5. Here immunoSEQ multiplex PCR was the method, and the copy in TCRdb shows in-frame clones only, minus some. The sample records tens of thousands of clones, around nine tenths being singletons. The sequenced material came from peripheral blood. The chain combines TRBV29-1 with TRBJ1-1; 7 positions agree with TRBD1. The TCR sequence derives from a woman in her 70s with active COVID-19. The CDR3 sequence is CSVEVVQGSEAFF. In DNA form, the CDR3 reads TGCAGCGTTGAAGTGGTACAGGGGTCTGAAGCTTTCTTT.